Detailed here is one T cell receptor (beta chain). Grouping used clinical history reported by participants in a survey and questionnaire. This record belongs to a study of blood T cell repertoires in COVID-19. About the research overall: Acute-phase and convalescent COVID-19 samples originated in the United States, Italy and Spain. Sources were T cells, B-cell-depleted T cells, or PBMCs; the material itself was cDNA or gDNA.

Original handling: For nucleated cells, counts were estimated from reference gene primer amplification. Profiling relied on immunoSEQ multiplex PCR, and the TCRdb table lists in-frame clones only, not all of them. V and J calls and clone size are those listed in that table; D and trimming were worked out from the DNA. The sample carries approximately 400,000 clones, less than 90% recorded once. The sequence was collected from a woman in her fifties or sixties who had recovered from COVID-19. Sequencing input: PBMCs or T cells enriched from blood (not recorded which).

Written as DNA, the CDR3 is TGTGCCAGCAGCTTAAGACAGGGAAACACCATATATTTT. Protein sequence: CASSLRQGNTIYF. V and J are TRBV11-3 and TRBJ1-3; TRBD1 is a possible D gene (5 bases). The V and J ends lost 2 bases and 4 bases respectively, with 6 bases between them. From germline, CDR1 is SGHNT and CDR2 YENEEA. This CDR3 is 13 amino acids long. Full variable domain (rest looked up from reference TRBV11-3 and TRBJ1-3): EAGVVQSPRYKIIEKKQPVAFWCNPISGHNTLYWYLQNLGQGPELLIRYENEEAVDDSQLPKDRFSAERLKGVDSTLKIQPAELGDSAVYLCASSLRQGNTIYFGEGSWLTVV.